These 26 T cell receptor beta chains were all obtained from the same sample, sequenced in a study of T cell responses to AZD1222 COVID-19 vaccine. Here immunoSEQ multiplex PCR was the method, and the copy in TCRdb shows in-frame clones only, minus some. The table has roughly 150,000 clones, roughly 85% seen once. The sample was peripheral blood, taken on day 0 of AZD1222 vaccination. The receptor source for this set is an adult in good health.

V and J are TRBV28 and TRBJ1-5, with 7 bases aligning to TRBD1. The CDR3 is made up of 15 amino acids. CDR1 MDHEN and CDR2 SYDVKM come from the germline V gene. Trimming cost V 4 bases and J 2 bases; bases outside gene matches: 5. The CDR3 DNA follows: TGTGCCAGCAGTTCCAGGGGGAGGGGCAATCAGCCCCAGCATTTT. This gives the protein CASSSRGRGNQPQHF.

The V and J genes are TRBV7-8 and TRBJ2-1; weak D call: TRBD2 (6 bases). The CDR3 is made up of 15 amino acids. The germline V gene encodes CDR1 SGHVS and CDR2 FQNEAQ. The V and J ends lost 5 bases and 0 bases respectively, with 11 bases between them. The CDR3 loop is CASSARGSSYNEQFF. The CDR3 DNA reads as TGTGCCAGCAGCGCTCGGGGGAGCTCCTACAATGAGCAGTTCTTC.

The chain links TRBV4-1 to TRBJ1-5; D not resolved. Germline V lookup: CDR1 MGHRA, CDR2 YSYEKL. CDR3 length: 14 residues. V gave up 4 bases and J gave up 4 bases, with 11 bases separating them. The CDR3 spells CASSLALLNQPQHF. CDR3 in DNA: TGCGCCAGCAGCCTTGCCCTACTTAATCAGCCCCAGCATTTT.

The chain uses TRBV30 and TRBJ1-2; no clear D gene. The CDR3 sequence is 14 residues long. From germline, CDR1 is GTSNPN and CDR2 SVGIG (reference sequence). Between the trimmed V and J ends, which lost 0 bases and 0 bases, there was a span of 8 bases. The DNA for the CDR3 is TGTGCCTGGAGTGTATCGCGAACTAACTATGGCTACACCTTC. It specifies CAWSVSRTNYGYTF.

The chain carries TRBV5-4 and TRBJ1-2; no clear D. Germline assignment: CDR1 SGHNT and CDR2 YYREEE (reference sequence). Between the trimmed V and J ends, which lost 1 base and 2 bases, there was a span of 12 bases. The CDR3 covers 15 residues. CDR3 protein: CASSLSGSGNYGYTF. CDR3 DNA sequence: TGTGCCAGCAGCTTGAGTGGATCTGGAAACTATGGCTACACCTTC.

The genes are TRBV5-1 and TRBJ2-1; TRBD2 aligns across 11 bases. Germline trimming cut 8 bases from V and 5 bases from J; bases unmatched to any gene: 6. The germline gives CDR1 SGHRS, CDR2 YFSETQ. This CDR3 is 14 amino acids long. The CDR3 nucleotides are TGCGCCAGTACCATAGCGGGGGGGCACAATGAGCAGTTCTTC. This gives the protein CASTIAGGHNEQFF.

The rearrangement links TRBV9 to TRBJ2-1, with 7 positions matching TRBD2. V gave up 0 bases and J gave up 1 base; unmatched junction bases: 4. CDR1 and CDR2 from the germline V gene are SGDLS and YYNGEE. The CDR3 is made up of 16 amino acids. The CDR3 region has the DNA TGTGCCAGCAGCGTAGATCTAGCGGAATCCTACAATGAGCAGTTCTTC. The encoded protein is CASSVDLAESYNEQFF.

This sequence joins TRBV9 and TRBJ2-7, with 8 bases that match TRBD1. The CDR3 length is 16 residues. Germline loops: CDR1 SGDLS, CDR2 YYNGEE. V gave up 1 base and J gave up 3 bases; unmatched junction bases: 9. The CDR3 region is CASSVMQQGGHYEQYF. The DNA for the CDR3 is TGTGCCAGCAGCGTAATGCAACAGGGGGGCCACTACGAGCAGTACTTC.

The J gene is TRBJ2-5, the V gene TRBV11-2, with D possibly TRBD2 on 5 matching bases. The CDR3 is 13 residues long. Germline assignment: CDR1 SGHAT and CDR2 FQNNGV. V lost 6 bases, J lost 1 base, and 9 bases lay in between. The CDR3 loop is CASSSGFQETQYF. CDR3 nucleotide sequence: TGTGCCAGCAGTTCGGGGTTCCAAGAGACCCAGTACTTC.

The V call is TRBV30, the J call TRBJ1-1; TRBD1 agrees at 9 bases. CDR3 size: 14 residues. With V trimmed by 5 bases and J by 5 bases, 9 bases remained unmatched. Germline V gene data show CDR1 as GTSNPN and CDR2 as SVGIG (reference sequence). The CDR3 loop reads CAWDLGGQGTEAFF. The CDR3, as DNA: TGTGCCTGGGACCTTGGGGGACAGGGAACTGAAGCTTTCTTT.

The CDR3 DNA is TGTGCCAGTAGTATCGGGGCAAACCAAGAGACCCAGTACTTC. Protein product: CASSIGANQETQYF. This rearrangement joins TRBV19 to TRBJ2-5; D is possibly TRBD1 or TRBD2 (5 bases each). The CDR3 is 14 amino acids. In germline, CDR1 is LNHDA, CDR2 SQIVND (reference sequence). V lost 3 bases and J 0 bases, leaving 8 bases between the germline ends.

The chain couples TRBV19 to TRBJ2-7; D may match TRBD1 or TRBD2 (5 bases each). Looked up from germline, CDR1 is LNHDA and CDR2 is SQIVND (reference sequence). V was trimmed by 3 bases and J by 6 bases, leaving 15 bases between them. The CDR3 is 14 residues long. CDR3 loop: CASSILDGTGEQYF. DNA for the CDR3: TGTGCCAGTAGTATCTTAGACGGGACGGGCGAGCAGTACTTC.

The DNA of the CDR3 is TGCGCCAGCAGCTTGTTACCGGGGCCGAACACTGAAGCTTTCTTT. Encoded protein: CASSLLPGPNTEAFF. V usage is TRBV5-1 and J usage is TRBJ1-1; D is possibly TRBD1 (5 bases). V lost 1 base to trimming and J lost 1 base, with 11 bases between them. This CDR3 comprises 15 residues. CDR1 and CDR2 (germline): SGHRS, YFSETQ.

This clone came up once. This CDR3 reads CSASSGSYYEQYF. Written as DNA, the CDR3 is TGCAGTGCTAGTTCGGGGTCATACTACGAGCAGTACTTC. The genes are TRBV20-1 and TRBJ2-7, with D possibly being TRBD2 (5 bases). Trimming took 3 bases from V and 3 from J, leaving 12 bases between them. Germline CDR1 is DFQATT and CDR2 is SNEGSKA (reference sequence). The CDR3 spans 13 residues.

The V call is TRBV2, the J call TRBJ1-5, with unresolved D. CDR3 length: 15 residues. V dropped 1 base and J dropped 2 bases, with 9 bases sitting between them. CDR1 is SNHLY, CDR2 FYNNEI, per germline. The CDR3 reads CASSEVTAGNQPQHF. CDR3 sequence (DNA): TGTGCCAGCAGTGAAGTCACTGCGGGCAATCAGCCCCAGCATTTT.

The chain is built from TRBV6-4 and TRBJ2-5, with D hard to call. The germline CDR1 and CDR2 sequences are MRHNA and SNTAGT. V shed 2 bases and J shed 2 bases, with 6 bases lying between them. CDR3 length equals 13 residues. The CDR3 spells CASSDGPQETQYF. For the CDR3, the DNA is TGTGCCAGCAGTGACGGGCCGCAAGAGACCCAGTACTTC.

The rearrangement uses TRBV5-1 and TRBJ1-1; 12 bases align to TRBD1. Germline loops: CDR1 SGHRS, CDR2 YFSETQ. The trim removed 4 bases at V and 5 bases at J, leaving 9 bases unmatched. The CDR3 is made up of 16 amino acids. In DNA form, the CDR3 reads TGCGCCAGCAGCCAGGGACAGGGGGCCGGTGGGACTGAAGCTTTCTTT. Residues: CASSQGQGAGGTEAFF.

The chain recombines TRBV5-1 with TRBJ1-1; a weak D match, TRBD1 (5 bases). The length of the CDR3 is 13 residues. Germline V gene sequence: CDR1 SGHRS, CDR2 YFSETQ. V was pared by 0 bases and J by 4 bases, with 7 bases between. Here the CDR3 reads CASSLAGTTEAFF. The CDR3, as DNA: TGCGCCAGCAGCTTGGCAGGGACCACTGAAGCTTTCTTT.

The J gene is TRBJ1-2, the V gene TRBV7-2; D not resolved. The germline V gene encodes CDR1 SGHTA and CDR2 FQGNSA. V lost 5 bases to trimming and J lost 4 bases, with 11 bases between them. This CDR3 has 13 amino acids. CDR3 DNA: TGTGCCAGCAGCGACGGGGTAGGCTATGGCTACACCTTC. It encodes CASSDGVGYGYTF.

V is TRBV27 and J is TRBJ2-7, with no clear D. Trimming left V 1 base short and J 7 bases short, with 17 bases between. In germline, CDR1 is MNHEY, CDR2 SMNVEV (reference sequence). CDR3 size: 15 residues. CDR3 bases: TGTGCCAGCAGTTTATACGGCGCGATGCGCGCTGAGCAGTACTTC. Translating it yields CASSLYGAMRAEQYF.

This clone was seen once. The rearrangement joins TRBV27 to TRBJ1-2; 12 bases map to TRBD1. The ends lost 0 bases at V and 6 bases at J; junction bases unmatched: 8. The CDR3 is made up of 17 amino acids. CDR1 MNHEY and CDR2 SMNVEV come from the germline V gene (reference sequence). CDR3 sequence reads: CASSLSHPGTGGDGYTF. CDR3 bases: TGTGCCAGCAGTTTATCGCACCCCGGGACAGGGGGCGATGGCTACACCTTC.

This clone showed up just a few times. The chain joins TRBV5-1 to TRBJ2-7; possibly TRBD2 for D (5 bases). This CDR3 comprises 15 residues. Germline CDR1 reads SGHRS; CDR2 reads YFSETQ. V lost 4 bases and J 4 bases, leaving 18 bases between the germline ends. The CDR3 loop is CASSPGLIVAYEQYF. In DNA, the CDR3 is TGCGCCAGCAGCCCAGGACTCATCGTAGCGTACGAGCAGTACTTC.

The CDR3 nucleotides are TGTGCCAGCAGTCCCCGGTTCAATGAGCAGTTCTTC. It yields the protein CASSPRFNEQFF. This chain links TRBV27 with TRBJ2-1; the D is unclear. CDR3 length equals 12 residues. Germline-derived CDR1 and CDR2 are MNHEY and SMNVEV (reference sequence). The V and J ends lost 5 bases and 6 bases respectively, with 8 bases between them.

This chain's CDR3 is CASSSTRDSTREPQHF. The CDR3 nucleotides are TGTGCCAGCAGTTCGACCCGGGACAGCACGAGAGAGCCCCAGCATTTT. The V and J genes are TRBV6-6 and TRBJ1-5; 7 bases align to TRBD1. CDR1 and CDR2 from the germline V gene are MNHNY and SVGAGI (reference sequence). With 4 bases clipped from V and 8 bases from J, the junction kept 14 bases outside the gene matches. The CDR3 consists of 16 residues.

V gene TRBV5-1 combines with J gene TRBJ2-3; D gene ambiguous. V shed 0 bases and J shed 0 bases, with 5 bases lying between them. This CDR3 contains 14 residues. The germline V gene has CDR1 SGHRS and CDR2 YFSETQ. The chain's CDR3 is CASSLASSTDTQYF. The CDR3 DNA sequence: TGCGCCAGCAGCTTGGCCAGCAGCACAGATACGCAGTATTTT.

This clone was detected only once. This chain links TRBV20-1 with TRBJ2-1, with a possible D match to TRBD2 (5 bases). Trimming cost V 4 bases and J 9 bases, with 10 bases left between them. This CDR3 is built from 11 residues. Germline V gene lookup returns CDR1 DFQATT and CDR2 SNEGSKA (reference sequence). The chain's CDR3 is CSATRAGEQFF. The CDR3 region has the DNA TGCAGTGCTACCCGGGCGGGTGAGCAGTTCTTC.